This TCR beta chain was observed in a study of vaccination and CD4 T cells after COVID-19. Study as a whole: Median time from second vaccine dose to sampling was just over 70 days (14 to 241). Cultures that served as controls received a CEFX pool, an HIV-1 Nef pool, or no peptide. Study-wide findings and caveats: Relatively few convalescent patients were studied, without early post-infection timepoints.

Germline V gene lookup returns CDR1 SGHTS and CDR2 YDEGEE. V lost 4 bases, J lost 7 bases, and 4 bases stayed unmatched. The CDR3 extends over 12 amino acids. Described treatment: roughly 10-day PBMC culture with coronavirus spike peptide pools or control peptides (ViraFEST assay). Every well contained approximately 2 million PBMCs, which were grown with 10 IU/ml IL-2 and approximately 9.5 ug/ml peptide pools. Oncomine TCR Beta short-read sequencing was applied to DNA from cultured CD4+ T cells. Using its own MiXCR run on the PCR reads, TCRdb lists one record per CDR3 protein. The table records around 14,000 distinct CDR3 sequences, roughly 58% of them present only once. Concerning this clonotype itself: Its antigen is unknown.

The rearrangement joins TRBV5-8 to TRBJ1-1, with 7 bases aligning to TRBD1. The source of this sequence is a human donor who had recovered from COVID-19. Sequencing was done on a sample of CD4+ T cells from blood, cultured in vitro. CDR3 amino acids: CASSQTGFEAFF. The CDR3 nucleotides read TGTGCCAGCAGCCAGACAGGGTTTGAAGCTTTCTTT.